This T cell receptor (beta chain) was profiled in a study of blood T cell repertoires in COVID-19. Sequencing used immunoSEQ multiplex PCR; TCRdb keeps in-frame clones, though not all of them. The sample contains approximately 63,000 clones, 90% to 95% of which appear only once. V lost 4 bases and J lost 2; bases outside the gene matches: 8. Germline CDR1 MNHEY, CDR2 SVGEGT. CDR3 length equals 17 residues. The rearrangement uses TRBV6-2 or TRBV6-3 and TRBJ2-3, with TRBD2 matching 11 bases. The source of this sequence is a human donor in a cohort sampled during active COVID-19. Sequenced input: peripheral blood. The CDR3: CASSFSTSGATTDTQYF. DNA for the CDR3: TGTGCCAGCAGTTTCTCGACTAGCGGGGCGACCACAGATACGCAGTATTTT.